This T cell receptor beta chain was retrieved from a study of T cells after yellow fever vaccination. Study-wide results and limits: Post-booster repertoires contained most primary-vaccination clones again (roughly 97% CD4, less than 90% CD8). A weaker but faster secondary response was observed, peaking on day 5 versus 15.

Conversion of TCR transcripts into cDNA relied on 5'RACE template switching, which added a universal primer site and UMIs. TCRdb called the 5' RACE reads again in MiXCR, with one record for every CDR3 protein. Here the sample spans 150,000 to 200,000 distinct CDR3 sequences, 6.2% being singletons. This clonotype was counted only a few times. Its specificity is not known. The CDR3 has 19 amino acids. With V trimmed by 2 bases and J by 4 bases, 13 bases remained unmatched. Germline CDR1 reads SGHAT; CDR2 reads FQNNGV. The sequencing used CD4+ T cells sorted from PBMCs, collected on the day of the first yellow fever vaccination. This receptor was taken from a young man who received the YFV17D yellow fever vaccine. The rearrangement links TRBV11-2 to TRBJ2-3; 12 positions match TRBD1. The CDR3, as DNA: TGTGCCAGCAGCTTACGGCACCCGGGACAGGGGGCTGGGGCAGATACGCAGTATTTT. Translating gives CASSLRHPGQGAGADTQYF.